This T cell receptor (beta chain) originates from a study of blood T cell repertoires in COVID-19. On the study more broadly: The origin of the acute and convalescent COVID-19 samples was the United States, Italy and Spain.

In the authors' workflow: Amplification with reference gene primers provided the estimates of nucleated cell counts. Clones were sequenced by immunoSEQ multiplex PCR, and TCRdb holds only the in-frame ones, with some missing. V and J calls and clone size are as listed in that table; D and trimming were resolved from the DNA. Of 97,000 or so clones in the sample, around 81% were seen once. Germline CDR1 is LNHDA and CDR2 is SQIVND (reference sequence). The CDR3 is made up of 13 amino acids. The V gene lost 7 bases and the J gene lost 0 bases, with 8 bases spanning the gap. The sample comprised peripheral blood. This clonotype was sampled from a man in his sixties with acute or convalescent COVID-19. This rearrangement joins TRBV19 to TRBJ2-3; possibly TRBD2 for D (5 bases). The CDR3 DNA is TGTGCCAGTAACCAGCGGAGCACAGATACGCAGTATTTT. Its protein is CASNQRSTDTQYF.